This entry lists 14 T cell receptor beta chains sequenced from one sample in a study of molecular identifiers for immune sequencing clone quantification. TCRdb independently ran MiXCR on the PCR reads; one entry per CDR3 protein. This sample carries about 36,000 distinct CDR3 sequences, about 18% of them seen once, and the ten largest clones take roughly 7.3%. The material sequenced was naive CD8+ T cells from blood, with Jurkat cell RNA spiked in. This sample's subset: FACS-sorted CD8+CD4-CCR7+CD45RA+ naive T cells. All receptors come from a human donor in good health. Some libraries in this study had Jurkat cell RNA spiked in.

This clonotype was seen only once. This may come from a read error, since a much larger clone is one base off. This chain connects TRBV6-1 to TRBJ1-2; 8 bases align to TRBD1. This CDR3 has 18 amino acids. CDR1 and CDR2 (germline): MNHNS, SASEGT. Trimming at V came to 0 bases and at J to 6 bases, leaving 15 bases not matched to a gene. The CDR3 reads CASSEALGRRQGADGYTF. Here the CDR3 DNA reads TGTGCCAGCAGTGAAGCACTGGGACGGCGCCAGGGGGCGGATGGCTACACCTTC.

With respect to this clonotype: An end of the junction does not agree with germline; a read error may underlie this. The rearrangement links TRBV4-3 to TRBJ2-7, with D possibly called TRBD1 or TRBD2 (5 bases each). The germline gives CDR1 LGHNA, CDR2 YSLEER. The CDR3 spans 14 residues. In nucleotides, the CDR3 is TGCGCCAACAGCCATCTCCCCCACTGGGGGGAGCAGTACTTC. It encodes CANSHLPHWGEQYF.

The CDR3 region has the DNA TGTGCCAGCAGAACTTTAGCGGGAGTAGCAAATGAGCAGTTCTTC. Protein product: CASRTLAGVANEQFF. V is TRBV2 and J is TRBJ2-1, with 9 nucleotides matching TRBD2. Germline V gene lookup returns CDR1 SNHLY and CDR2 FYNNEI. V lost 6 bases, J lost 7 bases, and 10 bases stayed unmatched. This CDR3 region has 15 residues.

Details on this clonotype: This may stem from a read error, because a much larger clone lies one nucleotide away. The chain employs TRBV29-1 and TRBJ2-1; 7 bases align to TRBD2. V dropped 7 bases and J dropped 8; count of bases not matched to a gene: 8. The CDR3 length is 12 residues. CDR1 and CDR2 from the germline V gene are SQVTM and ANQGSEA. The CDR3 nucleotides are TGCAGCGGGACTAGTACGACCGATGAGCAGTTCTTC. Translating gives CSGTSTTDEQFF.

This chain joins TRBV7-8 and TRBJ2-1; 10 positions match TRBD2. J was trimmed by 7 bases and V by 5 bases; bases with no gene match: 29. The length of the CDR3 is 22 residues. Germline CDR1 reads SGHVS; CDR2 reads FQNEAQ. The CDR3 DNA sequence: TGTGCCAGCAGCGCCTTTCGGGGACACCCCGTTAGGCTAGCGGGAGACGGTAATGAGCAGTTCTTC. It is translated as CASSAFRGHPVRLAGDGNEQFF.

There are many counts of this clonotype. The V call is TRBV7-6, the J call TRBJ2-7; 7 nucleotides match TRBD2. V was pared by 1 base and J by 2 bases, with 2 bases of the junction left unmatched. The CDR3 covers 14 residues. Germline CDR1 reads SGHVS; CDR2 reads FNYEAQ. CDR3 DNA: TGTGCCAGCAGCTTAGGCGGGAGTACCTACGAGCAGTACTTC. Translation gives CASSLGGSTYEQYF.

This clonotype occurred a few times. The J gene is TRBJ1-1, the V gene TRBV19; no definite D call. The CDR3 loop spans 13 amino acids. Germline values: CDR1 LNHDA, CDR2 SQIVND (reference sequence). Deletions cut 6 bases from V and 2 bases from J, with 10 bases between. The CDR3 DNA reads TGTGCCAGTAGCGCCAGCCTAAACACTGAAGCTTTCTTT. It codes for CASSASLNTEAFF.

This clonotype appeared a few times. The gene calls are TRBV2 and TRBJ2-7, with TRBD1 matching 10 bases. This CDR3 contains 15 residues. The V segment lost 6 bases and the J segment 2 bases; nucleotides outside the gene matches: 7. Germline lookup yields CDR1 SNHLY and CDR2 FYNNEI. CDR3 DNA: TGTGCCAGCAGCCACCGCGGACAGGGGGCCTACGAGCAGTACTTC. Translation gives CASSHRGQGAYEQYF.

This clonotype was found many times. The chain uses TRBV4-2 and TRBJ2-7; 7 nucleotides line up with TRBD1. CDR1 is LGHNA, CDR2 YNFKEQ, per germline. V was pared by 1 base and J by 2 bases, with 2 bases of the junction left unmatched. This CDR3 is built from 14 residues. The CDR3 nucleotides are TGTGCCAGCAGCCAAGGCGACAGGGCCTACGAGCAGTACTTC. It yields the protein CASSQGDRAYEQYF.

This clonotype was seen repeatedly, ten times or more. The chain couples TRBV7-9 to TRBJ2-3; 8 bases are shared with TRBD2. The trim removed 5 bases at V and 5 bases at J, leaving 12 bases unmatched. CDR3 length: 16 amino acids. Germline V gene lookup returns CDR1 SEHNR and CDR2 FQNEAQ (reference sequence). The CDR3 nucleotides are TGTGCCAGCAGCATCTCGGGAGGGCGATTCGAAGATACGCAGTATTTT. Translating it yields CASSISGGRFEDTQYF.

About this clonotype: One end of the junction fails to match germline, which may point to a read error. The J gene is TRBJ2-2, the V gene TRBV7-2, with D unresolved. The CDR3 has 12 residues. Germline assignment: CDR1 SGHTA and CDR2 FQGNSA. Here the CDR3 DNA reads TGCGCCAGCAGCATGAGGACCGGGGAGCTGTTTTTT. Its translation is CASSMRTGELFF.

This clonotype was detected many times. This rearrangement joins TRBV7-2 to TRBJ2-2; possibly TRBD2 for D (6 bases). CDR1 SGHTA and CDR2 FQGNSA come from the germline V gene. Trimming cost V 5 bases and J 3 bases, with 19 bases left between them. The length of the CDR3 is 17 residues. The DNA for the CDR3 is TGTGCCAGCAGCCGTCCCCCTGACGGGACTCACACCGGGGAGCTGTTTTTT. The encoded protein is CASSRPPDGTHTGELFF.

This clonotype has ten or more counts. The rearrangement links TRBV27 to TRBJ2-5, with 10 nucleotides matching TRBD2. This CDR3 has 14 residues. The J segment lost 4 bases and the V segment lost 5 bases, leaving 4 bases of the junction unmatched. CDR1 MNHEY and CDR2 SMNVEV come from the germline V gene (reference sequence). For the CDR3, the DNA is TGTGCCAGCAGTCCGTGGACTAGCGGAGAGACCCAGTACTTC. It is translated as CASSPWTSGETQYF.

This clonotype was picked up many times. The CDR3, as DNA: TGCGCCAGCAGCTTCCGTGCAGGGAGGAACACTGAAGCTTTCTTT. It translates to CASSFRAGRNTEAFF. This chain links TRBV5-1 with TRBJ1-1; tentatively, D is TRBD1 (5 bases). The CDR3 spans 15 residues. Germline V gene data show CDR1 as SGHRS and CDR2 as YFSETQ. The V and J ends lost 2 bases and 1 base respectively, with 12 bases between them.